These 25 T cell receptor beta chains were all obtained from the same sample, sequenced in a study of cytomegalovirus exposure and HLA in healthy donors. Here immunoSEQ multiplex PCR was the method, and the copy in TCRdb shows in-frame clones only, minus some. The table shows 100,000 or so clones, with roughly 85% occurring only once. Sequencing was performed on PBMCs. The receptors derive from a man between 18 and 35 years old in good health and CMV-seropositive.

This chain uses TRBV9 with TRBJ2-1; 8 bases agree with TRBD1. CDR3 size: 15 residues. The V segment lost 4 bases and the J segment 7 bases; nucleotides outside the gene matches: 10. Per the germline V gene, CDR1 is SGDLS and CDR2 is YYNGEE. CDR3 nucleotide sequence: TGTGCCAGCAGCTTCGGACAGGGCGGAACGAATGAGCAGTTCTTC. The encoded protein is CASSFGQGGTNEQFF.

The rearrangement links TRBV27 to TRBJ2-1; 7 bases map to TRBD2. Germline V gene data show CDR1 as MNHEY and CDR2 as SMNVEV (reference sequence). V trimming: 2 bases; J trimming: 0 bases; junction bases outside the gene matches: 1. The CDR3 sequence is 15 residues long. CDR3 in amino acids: CASSLGGSSYNEQFF. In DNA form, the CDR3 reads TGTGCCAGCAGTTTAGGCGGGAGCTCCTACAATGAGCAGTTCTTC.

Written as DNA, the CDR3 is TGTGCCAGCAGCTTCCTCACAGATACGCAGTATTTT. Translation: CASSFLTDTQYF. The chain uses TRBV5-5 and TRBJ2-3, with D unresolved. Germline loops: CDR1 SGHKS, CDR2 YYEKEE (reference sequence). The CDR3 length is 12 residues. Trimming shortened V by 2 bases and J by 2 bases, and 3 bases separated the two germline ends.

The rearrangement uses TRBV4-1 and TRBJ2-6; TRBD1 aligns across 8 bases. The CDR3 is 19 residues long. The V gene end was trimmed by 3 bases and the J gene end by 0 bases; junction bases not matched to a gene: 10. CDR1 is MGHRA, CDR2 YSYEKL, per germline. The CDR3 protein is CASSQPVTGDLSGANVLTF. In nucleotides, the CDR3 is TGCGCCAGCAGCCAGCCCGTGACAGGGGATCTCTCTGGGGCCAACGTCCTGACTTTC.

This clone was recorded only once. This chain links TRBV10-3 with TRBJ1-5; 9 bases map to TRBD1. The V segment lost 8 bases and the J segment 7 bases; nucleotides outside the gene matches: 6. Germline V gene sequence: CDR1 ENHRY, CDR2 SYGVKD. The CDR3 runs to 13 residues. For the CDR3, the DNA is TGTGCCATCGGGGACAGGGAAGACCAGCCCCAGCATTTT. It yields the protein CAIGDREDQPQHF.

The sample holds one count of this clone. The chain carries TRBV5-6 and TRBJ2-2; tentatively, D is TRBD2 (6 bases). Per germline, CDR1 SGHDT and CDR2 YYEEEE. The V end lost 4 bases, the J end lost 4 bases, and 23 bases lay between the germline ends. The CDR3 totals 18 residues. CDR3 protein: CASSPTDWGRRGTGELFF. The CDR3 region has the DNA TGTGCCAGCAGCCCGACGGATTGGGGGAGGCGGGGCACCGGGGAGCTGTTTTTT.

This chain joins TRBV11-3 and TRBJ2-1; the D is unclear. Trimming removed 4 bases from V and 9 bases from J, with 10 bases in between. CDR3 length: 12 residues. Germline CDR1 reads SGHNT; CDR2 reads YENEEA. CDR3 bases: TGTGCCAGCAGCTCCTCCCCCCGTGAGCAGTTCTTC. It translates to CASSSSPREQFF.

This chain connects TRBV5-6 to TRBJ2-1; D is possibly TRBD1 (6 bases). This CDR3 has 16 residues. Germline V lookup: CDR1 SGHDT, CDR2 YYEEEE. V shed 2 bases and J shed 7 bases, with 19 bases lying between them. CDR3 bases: TGTGCCAGCAGCTTATCCGGGACACCGTTGGTGAATGAGCAGTTCTTC. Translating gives CASSLSGTPLVNEQFF.

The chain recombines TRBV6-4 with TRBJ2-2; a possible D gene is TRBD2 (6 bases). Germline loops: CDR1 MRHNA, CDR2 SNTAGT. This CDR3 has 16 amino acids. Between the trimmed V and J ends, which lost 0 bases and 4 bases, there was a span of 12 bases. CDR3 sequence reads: CASSDSRGGGTGELFF. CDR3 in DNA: TGTGCCAGCAGTGACTCAAGGGGAGGCGGCACCGGGGAGCTGTTTTTT.

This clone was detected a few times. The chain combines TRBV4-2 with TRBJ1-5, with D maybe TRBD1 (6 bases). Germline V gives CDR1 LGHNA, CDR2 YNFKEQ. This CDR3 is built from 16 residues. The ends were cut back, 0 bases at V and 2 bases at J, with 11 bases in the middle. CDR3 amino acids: CASSQDLRQGNQPQHF. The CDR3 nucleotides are TGTGCCAGCAGCCAAGATCTTAGACAGGGCAATCAGCCCCAGCATTTT.

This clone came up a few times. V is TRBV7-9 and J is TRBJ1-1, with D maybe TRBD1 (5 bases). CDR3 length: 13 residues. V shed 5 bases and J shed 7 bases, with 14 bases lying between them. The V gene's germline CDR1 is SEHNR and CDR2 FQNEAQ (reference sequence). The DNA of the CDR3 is TGTGCCAGCAGCCAACGTGGGGGGGTTGAAGCTTTCTTT. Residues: CASSQRGGVEAFF.

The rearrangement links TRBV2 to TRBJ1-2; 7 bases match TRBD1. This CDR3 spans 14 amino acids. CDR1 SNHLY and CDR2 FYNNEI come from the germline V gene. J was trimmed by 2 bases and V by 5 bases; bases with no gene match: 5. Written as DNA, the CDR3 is TGTGCCAGCAGTACAGGGGCGCCGAACTATGGCTACACCTTC. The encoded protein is CASSTGAPNYGYTF.

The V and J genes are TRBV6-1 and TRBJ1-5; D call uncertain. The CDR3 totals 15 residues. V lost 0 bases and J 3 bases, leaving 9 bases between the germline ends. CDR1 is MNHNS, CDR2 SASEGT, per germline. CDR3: CASSEAGVYNQPQHF. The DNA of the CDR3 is TGTGCCAGCAGTGAAGCGGGAGTCTACAATCAGCCCCAGCATTTT.

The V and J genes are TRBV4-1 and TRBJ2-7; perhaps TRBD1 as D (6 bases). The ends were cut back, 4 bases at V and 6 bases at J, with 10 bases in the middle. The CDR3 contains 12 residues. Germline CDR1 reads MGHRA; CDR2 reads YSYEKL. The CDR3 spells CASSLGQSEQYF. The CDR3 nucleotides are TGCGCCAGCAGCCTCGGACAGTCCGAGCAGTACTTC.

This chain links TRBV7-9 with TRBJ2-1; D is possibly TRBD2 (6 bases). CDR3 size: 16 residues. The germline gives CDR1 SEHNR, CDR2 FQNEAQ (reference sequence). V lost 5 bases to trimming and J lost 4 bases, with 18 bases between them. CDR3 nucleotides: TGTGCCAGCAGCCAATCCCCCGGGACTGATTACAATGAGCAGTTCTTC. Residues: CASSQSPGTDYNEQFF.

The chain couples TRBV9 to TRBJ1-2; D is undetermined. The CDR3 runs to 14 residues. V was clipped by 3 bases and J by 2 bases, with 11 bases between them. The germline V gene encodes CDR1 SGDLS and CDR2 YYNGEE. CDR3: CASSGTYSNYGYTF. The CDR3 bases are TGTGCCAGCAGCGGAACTTACAGCAACTATGGCTACACCTTC.

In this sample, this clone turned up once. CDR3 nucleotide sequence: TGCGCCAGCAGTCAATCCCTGAATCTTCCATCAGGGGTTGGCTATGGCTACACCTTC. This gives the protein CASSQSLNLPSGVGYGYTF. V gene TRBV23-1 combines with J gene TRBJ1-2; possible D gene TRBD1, 6 bases. TRBV23-1 is flagged as an ORF with uncertain function. The V end was cut by 0 bases, the J end by 4 bases, with 24 bases between. The CDR3 runs to 19 residues.

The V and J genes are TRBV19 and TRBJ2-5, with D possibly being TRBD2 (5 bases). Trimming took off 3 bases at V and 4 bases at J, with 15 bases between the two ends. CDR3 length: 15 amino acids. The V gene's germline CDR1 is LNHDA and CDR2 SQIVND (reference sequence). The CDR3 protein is CASSIGVPDVETQYF. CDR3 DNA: TGTGCCAGTAGTATCGGGGTGCCGGACGTAGAGACCCAGTACTTC.

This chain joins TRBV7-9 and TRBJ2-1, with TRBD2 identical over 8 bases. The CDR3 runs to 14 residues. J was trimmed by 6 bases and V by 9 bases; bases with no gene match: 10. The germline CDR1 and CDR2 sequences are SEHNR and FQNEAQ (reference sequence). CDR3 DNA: TGTGCCAGTCGGGCAAGCGGGAGCCGCAATGAGCAGTTCTTC. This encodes CASRASGSRNEQFF.

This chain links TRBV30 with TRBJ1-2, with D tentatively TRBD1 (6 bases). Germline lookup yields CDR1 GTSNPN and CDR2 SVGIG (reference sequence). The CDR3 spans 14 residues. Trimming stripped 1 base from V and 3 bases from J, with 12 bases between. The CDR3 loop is CAWSASDRDYGYTF. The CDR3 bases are TGTGCCTGGAGTGCCTCGGACAGAGACTATGGCTACACCTTC.

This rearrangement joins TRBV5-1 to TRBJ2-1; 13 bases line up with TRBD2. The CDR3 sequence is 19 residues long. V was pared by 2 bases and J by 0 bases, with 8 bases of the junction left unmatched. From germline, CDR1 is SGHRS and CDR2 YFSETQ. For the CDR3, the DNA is TGCGCCAGCAGCTTCTGGGGACTAGCGGGGCCTAGCTCCTACAATGAGCAGTTCTTC. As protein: CASSFWGLAGPSSYNEQFF.

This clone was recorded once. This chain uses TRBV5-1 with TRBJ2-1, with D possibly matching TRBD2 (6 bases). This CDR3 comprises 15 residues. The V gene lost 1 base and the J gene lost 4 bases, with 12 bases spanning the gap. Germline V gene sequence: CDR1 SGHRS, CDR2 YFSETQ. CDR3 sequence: CASSLQRDFYNEQFF. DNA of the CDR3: TGCGCCAGCAGCTTGCAACGGGACTTTTACAATGAGCAGTTCTTC.

CDR3 protein: CASSLGTGVEAFF. The CDR3 DNA sequence: TGTGCCAGCAGCTTAGGGACAGGGGTAGAAGCTTTCTTT. This sequence joins TRBV7-6 and TRBJ1-1; 9 nucleotides line up with TRBD1. The CDR3 is made up of 13 amino acids. After removal of 1 base from V and 8 bases from J, the junction contained 2 bases not matched to a gene. The germline gives CDR1 SGHVS, CDR2 FNYEAQ.

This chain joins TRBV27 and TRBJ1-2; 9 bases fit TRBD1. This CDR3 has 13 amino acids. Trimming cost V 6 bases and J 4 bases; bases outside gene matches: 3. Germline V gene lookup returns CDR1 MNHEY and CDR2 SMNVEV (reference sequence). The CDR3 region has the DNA TGTGCCAGCAGCGGGACAGGGACCTATGGCTACACCTTC. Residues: CASSGTGTYGYTF.

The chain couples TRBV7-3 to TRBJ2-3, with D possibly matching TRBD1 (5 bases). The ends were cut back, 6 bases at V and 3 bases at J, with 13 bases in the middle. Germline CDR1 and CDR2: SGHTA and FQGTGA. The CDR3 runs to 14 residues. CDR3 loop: CASSPHQGTDTQYF. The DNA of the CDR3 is TGTGCCAGCAGTCCGCACCAGGGTACAGATACGCAGTATTTT.